One sample yielded the 6 T cell receptor beta chains listed below, sequenced in a study of cytomegalovirus exposure and HLA in healthy donors. Amplification used 60 Vbeta primers and 13 Jbeta primers. The method was immunoSEQ multiplex PCR; TCRdb's version includes in-frame clones alone and lacks a portion of them. The table records approximately 110,000 clones, roughly two thirds of them present only once. Sequencing was performed on PBMCs. Receptors were obtained from a man aged 18 to 29 in good health and CMV-seropositive.

The V gene is TRBV5-1, the J gene TRBJ2-3; D is undetermined. CDR1 is SGHRS and CDR2 is YFSETQ in the germline V gene. The CDR3 is 14 amino acids. V was pared by 5 bases and J by 2 bases, with 12 bases between. CDR3: CASSWQADTDTQYF. The CDR3 nucleotides are TGCGCCAGCAGTTGGCAGGCAGACACAGATACGCAGTATTTT.

The rearrangement joins TRBV28 to TRBJ2-7, with 9 bases matching TRBD1. With V trimmed by 10 bases and J by 6 bases, 10 bases remained unmatched. The CDR3 contains 13 residues. CDR1 is MDHEN, CDR2 SYDVKM, per germline. CDR3 residues: CATRWTGVSEQYF. The CDR3 region has the DNA TGTGCCACCCGCTGGACAGGGGTATCCGAGCAGTACTTC. Filled out from reference TRBV28 and TRBJ2-7, the complete variable domain reads DVKVTQSSRYLVKRTGEKVFLECVQDMDHENMFWYRQDPGLGLRLIYFSYDVKMKEKGDIPEGYSVSREKKERFSLILESASTNQTSMYLCATRWTGVSEQYFGPGTRLTVT.

The chain is built from TRBV7-9 and TRBJ2-2, with a tentative D call TRBD2 (5 bases). The CDR3 sequence is 14 residues long. From germline, CDR1 is SEHNR and CDR2 FQNEAQ (reference sequence). The ends were cut back, 1 base at V and 3 bases at J, with 6 bases in the middle. The CDR3 DNA follows: TGTGCCAGCAGCTTAGACGGGGACACCGGGGAGCTGTTTTTT. Amino acids: CASSLDGDTGELFF.

The chain links TRBV19 to TRBJ2-1; TRBD1 is a possible D gene (6 bases). Germline CDR1 is LNHDA and CDR2 is SQIVND (reference sequence). The CDR3 length is 16 residues. Trimming removed 8 bases from V and 4 bases from J, with 21 bases in between. The CDR3 region is CASPIAVDSLYNEQFF. The DNA of the CDR3 is TGTGCCAGTCCTATAGCCGTGGACAGTCTTTACAATGAGCAGTTCTTC.

The chain recombines TRBV13 with TRBJ2-2, with D tentatively TRBD1 (5 bases). Trimming left V 0 bases short and J 0 bases short, with 11 bases between. This CDR3 region has 17 residues. CDR1 is PRHDT and CDR2 is FYEKMQ in the germline V gene (reference sequence). This CDR3 reads CASSLGLRTTNTGELFF. CDR3 DNA: TGTGCCAGCAGCTTAGGCCTCCGGACAACGAACACCGGGGAGCTGTTTTTT.

This clone was seen a few times. The chain uses TRBV5-4 and TRBJ1-3; unclear D gene. Trimming removed 5 bases at V and 4 bases at J, with 13 bases between. CDR1 and CDR2 from the germline V gene are SGHNT and YYREEE (reference sequence). There are 14 residues in the CDR3. DNA of the CDR3: TGTGCCAGCAGATACGACGGGGAGGGAAACACCATATATTTT. As protein: CASRYDGEGNTIYF.